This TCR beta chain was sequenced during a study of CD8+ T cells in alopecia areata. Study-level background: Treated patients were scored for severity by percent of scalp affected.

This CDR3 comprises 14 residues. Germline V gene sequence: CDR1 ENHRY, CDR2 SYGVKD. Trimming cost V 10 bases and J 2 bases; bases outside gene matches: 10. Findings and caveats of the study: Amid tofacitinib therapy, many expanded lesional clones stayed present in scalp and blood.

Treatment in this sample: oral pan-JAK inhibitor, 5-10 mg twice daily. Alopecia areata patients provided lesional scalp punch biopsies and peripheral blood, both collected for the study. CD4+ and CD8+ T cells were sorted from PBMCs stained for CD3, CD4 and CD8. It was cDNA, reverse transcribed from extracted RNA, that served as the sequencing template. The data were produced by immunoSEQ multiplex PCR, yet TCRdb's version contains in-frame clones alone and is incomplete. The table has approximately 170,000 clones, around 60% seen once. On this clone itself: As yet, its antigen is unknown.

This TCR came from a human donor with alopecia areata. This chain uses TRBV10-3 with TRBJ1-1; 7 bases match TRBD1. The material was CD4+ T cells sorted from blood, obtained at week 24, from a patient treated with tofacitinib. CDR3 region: CATYRGGINTEAFF. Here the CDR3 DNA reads TGTGCCACGTACAGGGGTGGGATCAACACTGAAGCTTTCTTT.